This T cell receptor beta chain originates from a study of lymphopenia after photon versus proton radiotherapy. General observations from the study: Better survival with proton therapy was suggested as possible, not demonstrated. Photon-treated patients lost naive T cells and TCR diversity; proton-treated stayed stable. Post-nadir TCR diversity decline inversely tracked overall survival among those who died. Post-nadir diversity loss with photons came from oligoclonal expansion, particularly CD8+ Temra cells.

Here immunoSEQ multiplex PCR was the method, and the copy in TCRdb shows in-frame clones only, minus some. This sample has around 64,000 clones, with roughly 90% found just once. Germline V lookup: CDR1 SGHDT, CDR2 YYEEEE. Trimming stripped 7 bases from V and 8 bases from J, with 24 bases between. This CDR3 is 15 amino acids long. In the case of this clone: Its antigen is currently unknown.

V usage is TRBV5-6 and J usage is TRBJ1-2, with TRBD1 as a possible D gene (5 bases). The receptor's source is a woman in her forties with cholangiocarcinoma. Sample: peripheral blood, taken from a patient treated with photon-based radiotherapy. The CDR3 sequence: CASRPRGPWDGGYTF. In DNA form, the CDR3 reads TGTGCCAGCCGTCCACGGGGCCCCTGGGATGGGGGCTACACCTTC.